A selection of T cell receptor beta chains follows, all from one sample in a study of T-cell reconstitution after alpha-beta-depleted transplantation in children. TCRdb recomputed calls from the PCR reads with MiXCR, one row per CDR3 protein. The data show around 600,000 distinct CDR3 sequences, around 17% seen once. The sequencing used PBMCs from the stem cell graft donor, collected from the stem cell graft. Receptor source: a human donor who donated a stem cell graft to a child with acute myeloid leukemia. Both conserved end residues are part of each CDR3. A D gene is named only where the DNA matches it firmly. The listing skips clone size in some rows; elsewhere it reads once, few, many or a size class.

D: TRBD1
V: TRBV9
J: TRBJ1-5
size: many
CDR3: CASSVQGGNQPQHF
DNA: TGTGCCAGCAGCGTACAGGGGGGCAATCAGCCCCAGCATTTT

D: .
V: TRBV7-2
J: TRBJ2-1
size: many
CDR3: CASSLGGEAEQFF
DNA: TGTGCCAGCAGCCTCGGTGGTGAGGCTGAGCAGTTCTTC

D: .
V: TRBV4-1
J: TRBJ1-2
size: .
CDR3: CASSQDEEVFIYGYTF
DNA: TGCGCCAGCAGCCAAGATGAAGAAGTCTTTATCTATGGCTACACCTTC

D: .
V: TRBV7-8
J: TRBJ2-7
size: many
CDR3: CASSLAAGYEQYF
DNA: TGTGCCAGCAGCTTAGCCGCGGGCTACGAGCAGTACTTC

D: TRBD1
V: TRBV6-1
J: TRBJ1-2
size: .
CDR3: CASSLTDRVSGYTF
DNA: TGTGCCAGCAGTCTAACGGACAGGGTAAGCGGCTACACCTTC

D: .
V: TRBV9
J: TRBJ2-5
size: .
CDR3: CASSVDGPGETQYF
DNA: TGTGCCAGCAGCGTAGACGGGCCGGGGGAGACCCAGTACTTC

D: TRBD2
V: TRBV20-1
J: TRBJ2-2
size: .
CDR3: CSARDFPSGGAFEELFF
DNA: TGCAGTGCTAGAGATTTCCCTAGCGGGGGGGCCTTCGAGGAGCTGTTTTTT

D: TRBD1
V: TRBV29-1
J: TRBJ1-2
size: many
CDR3: CSVDDAPTGGIYGYTF
DNA: TGCAGCGTTGATGATGCCCCGACAGGGGGCATCTATGGCTACACCTTC

D: TRBD1
V: TRBV5-1
J: TRBJ2-1
size: many
CDR3: CASSSGQGVNNEQFF
DNA: TGCGCCAGCAGCTCCGGACAGGGAGTTAACAATGAGCAGTTCTTC

D: TRBD1
V: TRBV5-5
J: TRBJ2-5
size: .
CDR3: CASSFGQGAGETQYF
DNA: TGTGCCAGCAGCTTCGGGCAGGGGGCAGGAGAGACCCAGTACTTC

D: .
V: TRBV15
J: TRBJ1-1
size: few
CDR3: CATSRDGGSRTEAFF
DNA: TGTGCCACCAGCAGAGATGGGGGATCGCGCACTGAAGCTTTCTTT

D: .
V: TRBV7-8
J: TRBJ2-2
size: .
CDR3: CASSTTANTGELFF
DNA: TGTGCCAGCAGCACGACAGCCAACACCGGGGAGCTGTTTTTT

D: .
V: TRBV9
J: TRBJ1-1
size: many
CDR3: CASSVEGTTNTEAFF
DNA: TGTGCCAGCAGCGTAGAAGGGACAACGAACACTGAAGCTTTCTTT

D: TRBD2
V: TRBV28
J: TRBJ2-3
size: .
CDR3: CASSLLSGLAHTDTQYF
DNA: TGTGCCAGCAGTTTACTATCAGGACTAGCGCACACAGATACGCAGTATTTT

D: .
V: TRBV20-1
J: TRBJ1-5
size: many
CDR3: CRDSPLNQPQHF
DNA: TGCAGGGACAGCCCTCTAAATCAGCCCCAGCATTTT

D: .
V: TRBV20-1
J: TRBJ2-7
size: many
CDR3: CSARKEIAHEQYF
DNA: TGCAGTGCTAGGAAGGAGATTGCCCACGAGCAGTACTTC

D: .
V: TRBV29-1
J: TRBJ2-5
size: few
CDR3: CSVESRQETQYF
DNA: TGCAGCGTTGAGTCCAGACAAGAGACCCAGTACTTC

D: .
V: TRBV5-6
J: TRBJ1-3
size: .
CDR3: CASSLGGNIIYF
DNA: TGTGCCAGCAGCTTGGGAGGAAACATCATATATTTT

D: .
V: TRBV21-1
J: TRBJ2-1
size: few
CDR3: CASSKGQAYLCPDYNEQFF
DNA: .

D: TRBD2
V: TRBV18
J: TRBJ2-1
size: .
CDR3: CASSPRVQTSGGEKQFF
DNA: TGTGCCAGCTCACCCAGAGTGCAGACTAGCGGGGGGGAGAAGCAGTTCTTC

D: TRBD1
V: TRBV2
J: TRBJ1-5
size: few
CDR3: CASSLPGDSVSNQPQHF
DNA: TGTGCCAGCAGCTTACCGGGGGACAGTGTATCCAATCAGCCCCAGCATTTT

D: .
V: TRBV25-1
J: TRBJ1-5
size: .
CDR3: CASQQGDNQPQHF
DNA: TGTGCCAGCCAACAGGGAGACAATCAGCCCCAGCATTTT

D: .
V: TRBV29-1
J: TRBJ2-1
size: many
CDR3: CSVDRLASPYNEQFF
DNA: TGCAGCGTTGACCGGCTTGCTTCCCCCTACAATGAGCAGTTCTTC

D: .
V: TRBV29-1
J: TRBJ1-5
size: few
CDR3: CSVRSGENQPQHF
DNA: TGCAGCGTTCGTTCAGGGGAAAATCAGCCCCAGCATTTT

D: .
V: TRBV30
J: TRBJ1-2
size: .
CDR3: CAWSEGRVNYGYTF
DNA: TGTGCCTGGAGTGAAGGCAGGGTTAACTATGGCTACACCTTC

D: TRBD2
V: TRBV11-2
J: TRBJ2-5
size: few
CDR3: CASSFSGTGRETQYF
DNA: TGTGCCAGCAGCTTTAGCGGGACCGGCCGGGAGACCCAGTACTTC

D: .
V: TRBV5-5
J: TRBJ2-4
size: many
CDR3: CASSPRVAGDIQYF
DNA: TGTGCCAGCAGCCCAAGGGTAGCTGGGGACATTCAGTACTTC

D: .
V: TRBV15
J: TRBJ1-5
size: .
CDR3: CATSRVEGGRQPQHF
DNA: TGTGCCACCAGCAGAGTTGAAGGGGGTCGGCAGCCCCAGCATTTT

D: .
V: TRBV6-2/TRBV6-3
J: TRBJ2-7
size: .
CDR3: CASGEGSPQQYF
DNA: TGTGCCAGCGGAGAGGGGAGCCCGCAACAGTACTTC

D: .
V: TRBV6-2/TRBV6-3
J: TRBJ1-2
size: few
CDR3: CASSYDGFYGYTF
DNA: TGTGCCAGCAGTTACGACGGCTTTTATGGCTACACCTTC

D: TRBD2
V: TRBV5-1
J: TRBJ2-1
size: .
CDR3: CASSPRGDNEQFF
DNA: TGCGCCAGCAGCCCTCGGGGGGACAATGAGCAGTTCTTC

D: TRBD1
V: TRBV12-3/TRBV12-4
J: TRBJ1-2
size: many
CDR3: CASSLSTGGYGYTF
DNA: TGTGCCAGCAGTTTATCGACAGGGGGCTATGGCTACACCTTC

D: .
V: TRBV9
J: TRBJ1-2
size: many
CDR3: CASSVGGHGIYGYTF
DNA: TGTGCCAGCAGCGTAGGGGGCCACGGGATCTATGGCTACACCTTC

D: TRBD2
V: TRBV20-1
J: TRBJ2-3
size: many
CDR3: CSTPRGTSGTDTQYF
DNA: TGCAGTACCCCCCGCGGGACTAGCGGGACAGATACGCAGTATTTT

D: .
V: TRBV10-3
J: TRBJ2-5
size: many
CDR3: CAISDLQETQYF
DNA: TGTGCCATCAGTGACCTCCAAGAGACCCAGTACTTC

D: .
V: TRBV20-1
J: TRBJ2-5
size: many
CDR3: CSVRLTETQYF
DNA: TGCAGTGTCCGGCTGACGGAGACCCAGTACTTC

D: .
V: TRBV7-9
J: TRBJ2-3
size: few
CDR3: CASSGVTRGRYIDTQYF
DNA: TGTGCCAGCAGCGGAGTCACGCGAGGCCGTTACATAGATACGCAGTATTTT

D: .
V: TRBV7-8
J: TRBJ2-7
size: few
CDR3: CASSLQGIGYEQYF
DNA: TGTGCCAGCAGCTTACAGGGGATCGGCTACGAGCAGTACTTC

D: .
V: TRBV5-1
J: TRBJ1-2
size: many
CDR3: CASSLAGGENGYTF
DNA: TGCGCCAGCAGCTTGGCGGGGGGAGAGAATGGCTACACCTTC

D: .
V: TRBV4-2
J: TRBJ1-6
size: few
CDR3: CASSQGRSDSPLHF
DNA: TGTGCCAGCAGCCAAGGCAGGTCCGATTCACCCCTCCACTTT

D: TRBD2
V: TRBV12-3/TRBV12-4
J: TRBJ2-2
size: .
CDR3: CASIPRQGGVNAGELFF
DNA: TGTGCCAGCATCCCACGCCAGGGAGGGGTTAACGCCGGGGAGCTGTTTTTT

D: .
V: TRBV7-8
J: TRBJ1-4
size: many
CDR3: CASSLENRVNEKLFF
DNA: TGTGCCAGCAGCTTAGAGAACAGGGTTAATGAAAAACTGTTTTTT

D: .
V: TRBV7-2
J: TRBJ1-1
size: many
CDR3: CASSLVGSDTEAFF
DNA: TGTGCCAGCAGCTTAGTGGGCTCAGACACTGAAGCTTTCTTT

D: .
V: TRBV30
J: TRBJ2-7
size: many
CDR3: CAWSVQEQYF
DNA: TGTGCCTGGAGTGTTCAAGAGCAGTACTTC

D: TRBD2
V: TRBV20-1
J: TRBJ2-3
size: few
CDR3: CSASSPTGGRTDTQYF
DNA: TGCAGTGCTTCCAGCCCCACGGGGGGACGCACAGATACGCAGTATTTT